This T cell receptor (beta chain) was identified in a study of blood T cell repertoires in COVID-19 (dated by TCRdb to 2020 to 2022). General notes on the study: Samples from collaborators originated in the United States, Italy and Spain and spanned both the acute and convalescent phases of COVID-19. The material from the prospective study consisted of cDNA or gDNA derived from T cells, B-cell-depleted T cells, or PBMCs. Where available, HLA class I and class II types were obtained from metadata supplied by the sample provider rather than from assay-based typing. Samples were obtained from the ongoing ImmuneRACE study (first 160 participants) and from 1,254 subjects provided by 6 global collaborators. The repertoires were released in a freely available public database intended as a resource for research on the immune response to SARS-CoV-2. Nearly every sample came with metadata listing a de-identified subject ID, COVID-19 status, age in years and sex. Subjects who had been exposed to COVID-19, were actively infected with it, or had recovered from it provided the deeply sampled blood TCRbeta repertoires that made up the dataset.

Paper-wide results and their limitations: The quantity of clinical and demographic metadata differed by source and by participant and was supplied without curation.

The immunoSEQ Assay, a bias-controlled multiplex PCR, was used to amplify TCRbeta CDR3 regions from genomic DNA. Concerning the study's data processing: The number of nucleated cells in each sample was estimated by amplification of reference gene primers within the assay. To quantify the absolute abundance of each unique TCRbeta CDR3 rearrangement, sequence reads were collapsed and filtered. Productive Simpson clonality was computed per sample as the square root of Simpson's diversity index over productive rearrangements. Here the immuneACCESS table is served through TCRdb, limited to in-frame sequences with V and J called. Missing clones are a known gap in these copies; in checked studies unresolved V genes cover under half, and the rest lacks a known reason. V and J calls and clone size are those listed in that table; D and trimming were worked out from the DNA. Present in this sample are 150,000 to 180,000 clones, around 85% of which were seen just once. The ten top clones hold about 0.63% of the sample.

One collaborating source in Seattle enrolled patients while the patients were actively infected and followed the patients over time throughout the course of disease. Whole blood was collected in K2EDTA tubes by collaborating institutions according to the institutions' own protocols. For TCRbeta analysis, collaborators shipped samples as frozen whole blood, isolated PBMCs, or DNA extracted from either of those sample types. V sheds 4 bases and J sheds 2 bases, leaving 8 bases between their ends. The CDR3 sequence holds 13 residues, the cysteine and phenylalanine included. Just CDR3 DNA is preserved here, 39 bases in frame from base 1. As encoded in the germline V gene, CDR1 is SGHDN while CDR2 is FVKESK. A note on this clone: The antigen it recognizes is unknown. Nothing much larger sits one base from this clone, and base qualities are not available.

The chain is made from TRBV14 and TRBJ1-2; the D segment could be TRBD1, given 6 matching bases. The TCR originated in a man aged 55 to 69 with COVID-19, enrolled during active disease. The sample was peripheral blood. CDR3 reads: CASSLQGNYGYTF. The DNA is TGTGCCAGCAGCCTACAGGGAAACTATGGCTACACCTTC.